These 7 T cell receptor beta chains were sequenced from one sample in a study of CD8 T cells in Susac syndrome. It was with random hexamers that about 0.45 to 1 ug RNA was reverse transcribed. From the immunoSEQ multiplex PCR reads, TCRdb called clonotypes with MiXCR, one entry per CDR3 protein. The data hold around 180,000 distinct CDR3 sequences, with about 93% observed a single time. Sequenced input: CD4+ T cells from PBMCs. These receptors were obtained from a human donor with multiple sclerosis.

The chain is built from TRBV29-1 and TRBJ2-1; 9 bases fit TRBD2. V was pared by 5 bases and J by 9 bases, with 5 bases of the junction left unmatched. The germline gives CDR1 SQVTM, CDR2 ANQGSEA. The CDR3 covers 12 residues. As DNA, the CDR3 is TGCAGCGTTAGCGCGGGGGGGCTTGAGCAGTTCTTC. Translating it yields CSVSAGGLEQFF.

This clonotype was seen only a few times. V gene TRBV12-3 or TRBV12-4 combines with J gene TRBJ1-1; D is possibly TRBD1 (6 bases). The CDR3 has 13 residues. The V gene lost 3 bases and the J gene lost 5 bases, with 10 bases spanning the gap. In nucleotides, the CDR3 is TGTGCCAGCAGTTTTAGTCAGGGGACTGAAGCTTTCTTT. Protein product: CASSFSQGTEAFF.

The genes are TRBV27 and TRBJ1-3, with TRBD1 matching 9 bases. CDR3 length: 17 amino acids. The J segment lost 4 bases and the V segment lost 4 bases, leaving 11 bases of the junction unmatched. Germline V CDR1 and CDR2: MNHEY, SMNVEV (reference sequence). DNA for the CDR3: TGTGCCAGCAGTTCTGCCTTGGACAGGGGACAAGGAAACACCATATATTTT. Translating gives CASSSALDRGQGNTIYF.

This clonotype was counted once. This chain links TRBV28 with TRBJ1-5, with D possibly TRBD1 on 5 matching bases. The CDR3 loop spans 14 amino acids. Germline V gene data show CDR1 as MDHEN and CDR2 as SYDVKM. V shed 10 bases and J shed 2 bases, with 15 bases lying between them. The CDR3 loop is CATSQGRGNQPQHF. CDR3 DNA sequence: TGTGCCACTTCCCAGGGACGAGGCAATCAGCCCCAGCATTTT.

The rearrangement uses TRBV6-6 and TRBJ1-1; D is uncertain. Germline V CDR1 and CDR2: MNHNY, SVGAGI (reference sequence). This CDR3 spans 12 amino acids. Trimming left V 5 bases short and J 1 base short, with 5 bases between. For the CDR3, the DNA is TGTGCCAGCAGTAACCGGAACACTGAAGCTTTCTTT. Translation: CASSNRNTEAFF.

This rearrangement joins TRBV5-1 to TRBJ1-5; no definite D call. This CDR3 is 16 amino acids long. V was pared by 4 bases and J by 0 bases, with 14 bases between. Germline values: CDR1 SGHRS, CDR2 YFSETQ. CDR3 sequence reads: CASSAAGDPSNQPQHF. CDR3 in DNA: TGCGCCAGCAGCGCGGCAGGAGATCCTAGCAATCAGCCCCAGCATTTT.

The rearrangement joins TRBV5-6 to TRBJ1-4; 7 nucleotides match TRBD1. CDR1 and CDR2 from the germline V gene are SGHDT and YYEEEE. The CDR3 runs 14 residues. V lost 4 bases to trimming and J lost 7 bases; unmatched junction nucleotides: 7. DNA of the CDR3: TGTGCCAGCAGCCTGACAGGGTTTATTGAAAAACTGTTTTTT. The encoded protein is CASSLTGFIEKLFF.